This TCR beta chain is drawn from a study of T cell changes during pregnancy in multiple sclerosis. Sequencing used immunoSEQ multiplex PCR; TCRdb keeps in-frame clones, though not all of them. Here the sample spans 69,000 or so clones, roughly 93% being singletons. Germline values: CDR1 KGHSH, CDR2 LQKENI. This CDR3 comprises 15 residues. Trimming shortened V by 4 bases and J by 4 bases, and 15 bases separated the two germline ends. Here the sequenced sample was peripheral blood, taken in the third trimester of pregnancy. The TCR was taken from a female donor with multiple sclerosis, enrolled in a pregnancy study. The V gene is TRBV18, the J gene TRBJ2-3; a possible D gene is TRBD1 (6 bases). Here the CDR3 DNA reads TGTGCCAGCTCACTAATCCAGGGGATACCAGATACGCAGTATTTT. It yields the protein CASSLIQGIPDTQYF.